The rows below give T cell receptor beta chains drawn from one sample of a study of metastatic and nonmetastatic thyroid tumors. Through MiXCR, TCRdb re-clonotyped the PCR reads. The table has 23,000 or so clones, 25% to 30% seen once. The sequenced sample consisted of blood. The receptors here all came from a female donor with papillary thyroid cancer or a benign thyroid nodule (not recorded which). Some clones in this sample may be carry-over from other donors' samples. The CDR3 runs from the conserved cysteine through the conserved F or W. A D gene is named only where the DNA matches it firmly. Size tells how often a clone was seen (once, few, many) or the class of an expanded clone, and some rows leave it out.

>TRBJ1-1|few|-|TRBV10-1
CASSESKNTEAFF
TGCGCCAGCAGTGAGAGTAAGAACACTGAAGCTTTCTTT
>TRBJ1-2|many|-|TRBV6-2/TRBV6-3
CASSYRAGYTF
TGTGCCAGCAGCTACAGGGCCGGCTACACCTTC
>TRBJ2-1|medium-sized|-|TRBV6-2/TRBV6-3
CASSHPPTYGRAYNEQFF
TGTGCCAGCAGTCACCCCCCTACGTACGGGAGAGCCTACAATGAGCAGTTCTTC
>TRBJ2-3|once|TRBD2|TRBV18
CASSPGTSGTDTQYF
TGTGCCAGCTCACCCGGGACTAGCGGCACAGATACGCAGTATTTT
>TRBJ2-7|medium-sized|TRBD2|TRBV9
CASSVEPTPSGGGAYEQYF
TGTGCCAGCAGCGTAGAGCCCACCCCAAGCGGGGGGGGTGCGTACGAGCAGTACTTC
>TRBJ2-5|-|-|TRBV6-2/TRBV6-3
CASTITGNQETQYF
TGTGCCAGCACCATAACAGGCAACCAAGAGACCCAGTACTTC
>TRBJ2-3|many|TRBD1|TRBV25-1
CASSGNRGDTDTQYF
TGTGCCAGCAGTGGAAACAGGGGGGACACAGATACGCAGTATTTT
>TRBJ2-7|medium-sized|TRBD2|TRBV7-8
CASSLVSGGAGEQYF
TGTGCCAGCAGCTTAGTTAGCGGGGGGGCCGGTGAGCAGTACTTC
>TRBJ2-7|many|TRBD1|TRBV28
CASSFRGTGARYEQYF
TGTGCCAGCAGTTTCCGGGGGACAGGGGCGCGGTACGAGCAGTACTTC
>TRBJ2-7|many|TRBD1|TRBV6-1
CASSVTGDTYEQYF
TGTGCCAGCAGCGTGACAGGGGACACCTACGAGCAGTACTTC
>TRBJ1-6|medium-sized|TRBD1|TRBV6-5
CASSYAVGQGSSPLHF
TGTGCCAGCAGTTACGCCGTGGGACAGGGGAGCTCACCCCTCCACTTT